The next 25 T cell receptor beta chains were all read from a single sample in a study of Ad26.COV2.S vaccination and SARS-CoV-2 variants. Method: immunoSEQ multiplex PCR; TCRdb's copy keeps in-frame clones and lacks some. Of 450,000 to 550,000 clones detected, nearly 90% appear once; the ten largest clones hold roughly 2.5%. Treatment given: over 15 received Ad26.COV2.S at low or high dose, single or two shots; 5 received placebo; per-sample allocation not given. Vaccine and placebo recipients were sampled on day 63 after the first injection. The sequences come from peripheral blood, collected in a trial of Ad26.COV2.S vaccine versus placebo. These receptors all stem from a person between 18 and 59 years old who received the Ad26.COV2.S COVID-19 vaccine or a placebo.

Of note for this clone: Other DNA sequences of this sample code for an identical CDR3. The chain has TRBV7-2 and TRBJ2-7; 15 bases align to TRBD2. The CDR3 loop spans 15 amino acids. Germline V gene sequence: CDR1 SGHTA, CDR2 FQGNSA. V lost 5 bases and J lost 4; bases outside the gene matches: 3. Here the CDR3 reads CASSLGTSGGYEQYV. DNA for the CDR3: TGTGCCAGCAGCCTCGGGACTAGCGGGGGGTACGAGCAGTACGTC.

This rearrangement joins TRBV6-2 or TRBV6-3 to TRBJ1-3; D remains ambiguous. CDR3 length: 15 amino acids. V lost 0 bases and J 3 bases, leaving 9 bases between the germline ends. Per germline, CDR1 MNHEY and CDR2 SVGEGT. CDR3 in amino acids: CASSYSTGYGNTIYF. The CDR3 coding sequence is TGTGCCAGCAGTTACTCGACGGGTTATGGAAACACCATATATTTT.

The chain carries TRBV5-4 and TRBJ1-1; D unresolved. Per the germline V gene, CDR1 is SGHNT and CDR2 is YYREEE (reference sequence). The ends were cut back, 0 bases at V and 3 bases at J, with 12 bases in the middle. This CDR3 is built from 15 residues. In nucleotides, the CDR3 is TGTGCCAGCAGCTTGGTAAATACCCAGCACACTGAAGCTTTCTTT. Its protein is CASSLVNTQHTEAFF.

The chain recombines TRBV18 with TRBJ2-1; either TRBD1 or TRBD2 may fit D (5 bases each). The germline V gene has CDR1 KGHSH and CDR2 LQKENI. The V end was cut by 3 bases, the J end by 8 bases, with 23 bases between. The CDR3 contains 17 residues. For the CDR3, the DNA is TGTGCCAGCTCACCCGGGTACAGCGGCCTGGTCAGGGATGAGCAGTTCTTC. It encodes CASSPGYSGLVRDEQFF.

This clone has just a few counts. CDR3 sequence reads: CASSQDPGTGANVLTF. For the CDR3, the DNA is TGCGCCAGCAGCCAAGACCCAGGGACTGGGGCCAACGTCCTGACTTTC. The chain has TRBV4-3 and TRBJ2-6, with D possibly TRBD1 on 5 matching bases. V gave up 0 bases and J gave up 2 bases, with 8 bases separating them. Germline V gene sequence: CDR1 LGHNA, CDR2 YSLEER. The CDR3 sequence is 16 residues long.

The V call is TRBV7-2, the J call TRBJ1-6, with 8 nucleotides matching TRBD1. V lost 1 base to trimming and J lost 10 bases; unmatched junction nucleotides: 3. CDR3 length: 14 amino acids. The germline gives CDR1 SGHTA, CDR2 FQGNSA. CDR3 in amino acids: CASSLEAGGSPLHF. The CDR3 DNA reads as TGTGCCAGCAGCTTAGAGGCAGGGGGCTCACCCCTCCACTTT.

The chain has TRBV6-5 and TRBJ1-1; D is uncertain. V was pared by 5 bases and J by 4 bases, with 17 bases between. Germline V gives CDR1 MNHEY, CDR2 SVGAGI. The CDR3 runs 15 residues. This CDR3 is CASSPYRRLSTEAFF. CDR3 in DNA: TGTGCCAGCAGTCCTTACCGGCGATTGAGCACTGAAGCTTTCTTT.

V usage is TRBV6-2 or TRBV6-3 and J usage is TRBJ1-2, with 7 bases matching TRBD1. The CDR3 contains 13 residues. After removal of 5 bases from V and 3 bases from J, the junction contained 3 bases not matched to a gene. From germline, CDR1 is MNHEY and CDR2 SVGEGT. DNA for the CDR3: TGTGCCAGCAGTCAGACAGGGTACTATGGCTACACCTTC. It specifies CASSQTGYYGYTF.

The gene calls are TRBV19 and TRBJ1-1; D not certain. The germline V and J ends were trimmed by 6 bases and 1 base, with 12 bases remaining between them. The germline V gene encodes CDR1 LNHDA and CDR2 SQIVND (reference sequence). This CDR3 region has 14 residues. The CDR3 region is CASSDDIRNTEAFF. The DNA for the CDR3 is TGTGCCAGTAGCGATGACATAAGGAACACTGAAGCTTTCTTT.

This chain connects TRBV5-1 to TRBJ2-4; the D is unclear. Germline values: CDR1 SGHRS, CDR2 YFSETQ. The CDR3 contains 15 residues. V shed 0 bases and J shed 6 bases, with 13 bases lying between them. The CDR3 loop reads CASSLGPSLGNIQYF. In nucleotides, the CDR3 is TGCGCCAGCAGCTTGGGTCCATCCTTGGGAAACATTCAGTACTTC.

This clone has just a few counts. This sequence joins TRBV19 and TRBJ1-2; 8 positions match TRBD1. The length of the CDR3 is 13 residues. Trimming cost V 4 bases and J 7 bases; bases outside gene matches: 5. Germline-derived CDR1 and CDR2 are LNHDA and SQIVND (reference sequence). The CDR3 here is CASSTLDRVGYTF. CDR3 bases: TGTGCCAGTAGTACCTTGGACAGGGTTGGCTACACCTTC.

The V and J genes are TRBV9 and TRBJ2-5; D uncertain. The germline V gene encodes CDR1 SGDLS and CDR2 YYNGEE. V gave up 5 bases and J gave up 5 bases, with 19 bases separating them. The CDR3 sequence is 15 residues long. CDR3 region: CASSKNPVGRETQYF. The CDR3 coding sequence is TGTGCCAGCAGTAAGAACCCGGTTGGACGGGAGACCCAGTACTTC.

CDR3 coding DNA: TGTGCCAGCAGTAGACAGGGGGCGAACACTGAAGCTTTCTTT. This codes for CASSRQGANTEAFF. V and J are TRBV9 and TRBJ1-1; 10 bases are shared with TRBD1. The CDR3 runs 14 residues. The germline V gene encodes CDR1 SGDLS and CDR2 YYNGEE. J was trimmed by 1 base and V by 5 bases; bases with no gene match: 2.

The V call is TRBV5-4, the J call TRBJ2-1; D unclear. The CDR3 totals 13 residues. V lost 0 bases to trimming and J lost 6 bases, with 7 bases between them. Per germline, CDR1 SGHNT and CDR2 YYREEE (reference sequence). The CDR3 spells CASSLAQVNEQFF. CDR3 in DNA: TGTGCCAGCAGCTTGGCTCAGGTCAATGAGCAGTTCTTC.

V is TRBV7-2 and J is TRBJ1-2; D not certain. The CDR3 runs 15 residues. Trimming removed 2 bases at V and 0 bases at J, with 10 bases between. From germline, CDR1 is SGHTA and CDR2 FQGNSA. The CDR3 DNA follows: TGTGCCAGCAGCTTAACAGCTGCCGCTAACTATGGCTACACCTTC. Translated: CASSLTAAANYGYTF.

The rearrangement links TRBV4-1 to TRBJ1-1; 9 bases match TRBD1. Germline V gene lookup returns CDR1 MGHRA and CDR2 YSYEKL. J was trimmed by 3 bases and V by 6 bases; bases with no gene match: 5. The CDR3 is made up of 14 amino acids. The CDR3 DNA reads TGCGCCAGCAGGCGGACAGGGGCCTACACTGAAGCTTTCTTT. It specifies CASRRTGAYTEAFF.

The rearrangement joins TRBV7-2 to TRBJ2-1; 14 nucleotides agree with TRBD2. The trim removed 3 bases at V and 5 bases at J, leaving 12 bases unmatched. The germline CDR1 and CDR2 sequences are SGHTA and FQGNSA. CDR3 length equals 19 residues. The CDR3 bases are TGTGCCAGCAGCTTGGGACGGAGACTAGCGGGAGGGATCCACAATGAGCAGTTCTTC. Protein sequence: CASSLGRRLAGGIHNEQFF.

V usage is TRBV19 and J usage is TRBJ1-3; D might be TRBD1 (5 bases). CDR1 and CDR2 (germline): LNHDA, SQIVND (reference sequence). V was cut by 10 bases and J by 2 bases, with 24 bases left in between. CDR3 length: 17 amino acids. The CDR3, as DNA: TGTGCCACCAGGGATTTTTCCCTCCCCGAACCTGGAAACACCATATATTTT. Residues: CATRDFSLPEPGNTIYF.

The chain combines TRBV5-1 with TRBJ2-3, with 15 nucleotides matching TRBD2. CDR1 is SGHRS and CDR2 is YFSETQ in the germline V gene. The CDR3 is made up of 17 amino acids. V trimming: 4 bases; J trimming: 6 bases; junction bases outside the gene matches: 9. For the CDR3, the DNA is TGCGCCAGCAGCCGCGGGACTAGCGGGAGGTACCGTGATACGCAGTATTTT. This codes for CASSRGTSGRYRDTQYF. Full variable domain (missing parts from reference TRBV5-1 and TRBJ2-3): KAGVTQTPRYLIKTRGQQVTLSCSPISGHRSVSWYQQTPGQGLQFLFEYFSETQRNKGNFPGRFSGRQFSNSRSEMNVSTLELGDSALYLCASSRGTSGRYRDTQYFGPGTRLTVL.

The chain couples TRBV19 to TRBJ1-4; D not resolved. The V end was cut by 6 bases, the J end by 8 bases, with 13 bases between. CDR3 length equals 13 residues. CDR1 is LNHDA, CDR2 SQIVND, per germline (reference sequence). The CDR3 spells CASRTSRVEKLFF. For the CDR3, the DNA is TGTGCCAGTAGGACTTCTAGGGTGGAAAAACTGTTTTTT.

This clone was recorded only once. The same CDR3 is also encoded by other DNA sequences in this sample. This chain joins TRBV5-1 and TRBJ2-1; D unresolved. This CDR3 region has 13 residues. Germline CDR1 reads SGHRS; CDR2 reads YFSETQ. V lost 0 bases and J 7 bases, leaving 8 bases between the germline ends. In DNA, the CDR3 is TGCGCCAGCAGCTTGGGTAGGCATAATGAGCAGTTCTTC. This encodes CASSLGRHNEQFF.

The CDR3 sequence is CASSPGGGPNNEQFF. The DNA of the CDR3 is TGCGCCAGCAGCCCCGGGGGAGGGCCTAACAATGAGCAGTTCTTC. The chain combines TRBV5-1 with TRBJ2-1, with TRBD2 matching 7 bases. Germline CDR1 and CDR2: SGHRS and YFSETQ. Trimming at V came to 4 bases and at J to 5 bases, leaving 9 bases not matched to a gene. CDR3 size: 15 residues.

In nucleotides, the CDR3 is TGTGCCAGCAGTGAGCCTGGACAGGGGGATATTGAAGCTTTCTTT. This translates into CASSEPGQGDIEAFF. This chain connects TRBV25-1 to TRBJ1-1, with 10 bases lining up with TRBD1. The CDR3 consists of 15 residues. V was pared by 3 bases and J by 7 bases, with 8 bases of the junction left unmatched. The germline V gene has CDR1 MGHDK and CDR2 SYGVNS.

The rearrangement uses TRBV5-4 and TRBJ1-2; D might be TRBD1 (6 bases). Trimming took 4 bases from V and 6 from J, leaving 16 bases between them. Germline loops: CDR1 SGHNT, CDR2 YYREEE (reference sequence). The CDR3 spans 14 residues. The CDR3 sequence is CASSTGHPADGYTF. The CDR3 DNA reads TGTGCCAGCAGCACGGGACACCCAGCTGATGGCTACACCTTC.

The chain employs TRBV19 and TRBJ2-2; perhaps TRBD1 as D (6 bases). The CDR3 sequence is 17 residues long. The ends were cut back, 0 bases at V and 3 bases at J, with 14 bases in the middle. CDR1 LNHDA and CDR2 SQIVND come from the germline V gene (reference sequence). The CDR3 bases are TGTGCCAGTAGTATAGATGGAACAGGGTGGTACACCGGGGAGCTGTTTTTT. Its translation is CASSIDGTGWYTGELFF.